Sequencing of this T cell receptor (beta chain) was carried out in a study of CD8 T cells in Susac syndrome. The germline V gene has CDR1 MNHNS and CDR2 SASEGT. CDR3 size: 13 residues. Trimming took off 6 bases at V and 8 bases at J, with 14 bases between the two ends. This clonotype occurred a few times. Random hexamers served to reverse transcribe roughly 0.45 to 1 ug RNA. The CDR3 of TCR beta was amplified by immunoSEQ multiplex PCR across 54 Vbeta and 13 Jbeta. From the immunoSEQ multiplex PCR reads, TCRdb called clonotypes with MiXCR, one entry per CDR3 protein. The sample carries around 140,000 distinct CDR3 sequences, roughly 80% recorded once. In the multiple sclerosis control group, patients were treatment-naive and had stable or active relapsing-remitting disease. Through negative isolation, CD4+ and CD8+ T cells were obtained, while TEMRA cells were enriched using FACS.

The V and J genes are TRBV6-1 and TRBJ2-1; tentatively, D is TRBD1 or TRBD2 (5 bases each). Material: CD8+ T cells from PBMCs. The TCR comes from a human donor with multiple sclerosis. CDR3 bases: TGTGCCAGCAGACCTTACATGGGGGATGAGCAGTTCTTC. Protein product: CASRPYMGDEQFF.